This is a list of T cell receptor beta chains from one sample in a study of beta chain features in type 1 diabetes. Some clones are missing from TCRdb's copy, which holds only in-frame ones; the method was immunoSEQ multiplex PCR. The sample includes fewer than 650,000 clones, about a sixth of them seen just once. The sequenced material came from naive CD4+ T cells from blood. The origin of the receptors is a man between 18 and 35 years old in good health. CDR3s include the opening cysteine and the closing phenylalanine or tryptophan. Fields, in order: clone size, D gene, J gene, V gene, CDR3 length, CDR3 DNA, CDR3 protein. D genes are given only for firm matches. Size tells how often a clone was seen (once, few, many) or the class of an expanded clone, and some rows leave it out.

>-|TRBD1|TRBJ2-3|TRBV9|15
TGTGCCAGCAGCGTATCGGACAGGAGCACAGATACGCAGTATTTT
CASSVSDRSTDTQYF
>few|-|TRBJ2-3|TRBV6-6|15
TGTGCCAGCAGTTACACGATGGCGAGGTCAGATACGCAGTATTTT
CASSYTMARSDTQYF
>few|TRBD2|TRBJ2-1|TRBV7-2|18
TGTGCCAGCAGCTACCCCTCACCCGGGACTAGCAGTTACAATGAGCAGTTCTTC
CASSYPSPGTSSYNEQFF
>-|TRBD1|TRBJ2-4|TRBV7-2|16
TGTGCCAGCAGCCTTGGACAGGGGGCGGCCAAAAACATTCAGTACTTC
CASSLGQGAAKNIQYF
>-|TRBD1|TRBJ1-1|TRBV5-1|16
TGCGCCAGCAGCTTGGGGACAGGGGCGCTGGGCACTGAAGCTTTCTTT
CASSLGTGALGTEAFF
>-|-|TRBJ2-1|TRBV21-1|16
TGTGCCAGCAGCAAAGGGTACGCTATCTCCTACAATGAGCAGTTCTTC
CASSKGYAISYNEQFF
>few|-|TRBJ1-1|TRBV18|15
TGTGCCAGCTCACCACCCGGGACGGGGAACACTGAAGCTTTCTTT
CASSPPGTGNTEAFF
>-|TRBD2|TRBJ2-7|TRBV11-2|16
TGTGCCAGCAGCTTAAAGGGGACTAGCGGCACCTACGAGCAGTACTTC
CASSLKGTSGTYEQYF
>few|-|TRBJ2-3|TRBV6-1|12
TGTGCCAGCAGTGACACCACAGATACGCAGTATTTT
CASSDTTDTQYF
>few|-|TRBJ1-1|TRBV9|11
TGTGCCAGCAGCGCCGGGACAGAAGCTTTCTTT
CASSAGTEAFF
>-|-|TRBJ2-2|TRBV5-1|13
TGCGCCAGCAGCGTCACTAACACCGGGGAGCTGTTTTTT
CASSVTNTGELFF
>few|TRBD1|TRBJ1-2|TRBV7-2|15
TGTGCCAGCAGCTTAGCGAGGCAGGGGGACTATGGCTACACCTTC
CASSLARQGDYGYTF
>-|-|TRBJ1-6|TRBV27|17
TGTGCCAGCAGTTTACGGGGTGCAACCCTCTATAATTCACCCCTCCACTTT
CASSLRGATLYNSPLHF
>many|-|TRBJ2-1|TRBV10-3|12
TGTGCCTCGAACGACCGAGGCAATGAGCAGTTCTTC
CASNDRGNEQFF
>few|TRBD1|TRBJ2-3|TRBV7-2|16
TGTGCCAGCACCCCAGGGGGCGGGTCGAGGGGGGATACGCAGTATTTT
CASTPGGGSRGDTQYF
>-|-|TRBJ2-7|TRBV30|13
TGTGCCTGGAGGAGAGGGGGATGGGACGAGCAGTACTTC
CAWRRGGWDEQYF
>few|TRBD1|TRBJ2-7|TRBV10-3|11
TGTGCCATCACAGGGGGCAACGAGCAGTACTTC
CAITGGNEQYF
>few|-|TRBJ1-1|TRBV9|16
TGTGCCAGCAGCCCCGAGGGGGGCAGGACGAACACTGAAGCTTTCTTT
CASSPEGGRTNTEAFF
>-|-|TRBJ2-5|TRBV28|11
TGTGCCAGCAGTTCACGGCAGACCCAGTACTTC
CASSSRQTQYF
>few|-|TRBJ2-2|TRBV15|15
TGTGCCACCAGCAGAGACCCGATGAACACCGGGGAGCTGTTTTTT
CATSRDPMNTGELFF
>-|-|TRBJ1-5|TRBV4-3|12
TGCGCCAGCAGGTGGGGGCCCAGGCCCCAGCATTTT
CASRWGPRPQHF
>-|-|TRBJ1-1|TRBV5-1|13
TGCGCCAGCAGCTTGAACGGGGACACTGAAGCTTTCTTT
CASSLNGDTEAFF
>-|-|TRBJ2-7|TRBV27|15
TGTGCCAGCAGTTCTCAGCGGCCCATTGGCTACGAGCAGTACTTC
CASSSQRPIGYEQYF
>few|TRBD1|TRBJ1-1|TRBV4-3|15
TGCGCCAGCAGCCCTCCGGGGACAGGGGGCACTGAAGCTTTCTTT
CASSPPGTGGTEAFF